This TCR beta chain was sequenced in a study of CD8+CD57+ T cells in acquired aplastic anemia. Study background: Mean yield of DNA from sorted CD4+ and CD8+ cells was about 3.2 ug. Healthy CD8+ samples averaged approximately 9.9 million reads. Study results and caveats: Significance was not reached for CD8+ Simpson's diversity between patients and controls.

The ends were cut back, 5 bases at V and 7 bases at J, with 14 bases in the middle. Looked up from germline, CDR1 is SEHNR and CDR2 is FQNEAQ (reference sequence). CDR3 length equals 14 residues. This clonotype has just one count. Its matching antigen is unknown. Both TCR beta VDJ combination and CDR3 sequence profiling were carried out. Genomic DNA was the template for this profiling. MiXCR was run by TCRdb on the reads, yielding one entry per CDR3 protein. The sample contains fewer than 250,000 distinct CDR3 sequences, 50% to 55% of which appear only once. Sequencing was carried out using sorted CD4+, CD8+, or CD8+CD57+ T cells (not recorded which) from PBMCs. The J gene is TRBJ1-4, the V gene TRBV7-9; a weak D match, TRBD1 (5 bases). This receptor was identified in a human donor in good health, serving as a control. The CDR3 nucleotides read TGTGCCAGCAGCGTGGGACGATTTACTGAAAAACTGTTTTTT. It codes for CASSVGRFTEKLFF. Together with reference TRBV7-9 and TRBJ1-4, the CDR3 gives the full variable domain: DTGVSQNPRHKITKRGQNVTFRCDPISEHNRLYWYRQTLGQGPEFLTYFQNEAQLEKSRLLSDRFSAERPKGSFSTLEIQRTEQGDSAMYLCASSVGRFTEKLFFGSGTQLSVL.